The subject of this entry is one T cell receptor beta chain. The sample is drawn from a study of shared clonotypes between healthy human individuals. The CDR3 is made up of 16 amino acids. The germline CDR1 and CDR2 sequences are GTSNPN and SVGIG (reference sequence). With 3 bases clipped from V and 4 bases from J, the junction kept 9 bases outside the gene matches. The method was immunoSEQ multiplex PCR; TCRdb's version includes in-frame clones alone and lacks a portion of them. The sample yields 330,000 or so clones, 73% seen once. The sequence derives from a man aged 25-45 years in good health. Sequenced material: memory CD4+ T cells sorted from blood. Subset given: CD45RA-negative fraction. This chain connects TRBV30 to TRBJ1-6; 7 nucleotides line up with TRBD1. The CDR3 here is CAWRGTRDRYNSPLHF. The CDR3 nucleotides read TGTGCCTGGAGGGGAACCCGGGACAGATATAATTCACCCCTCCACTTT.